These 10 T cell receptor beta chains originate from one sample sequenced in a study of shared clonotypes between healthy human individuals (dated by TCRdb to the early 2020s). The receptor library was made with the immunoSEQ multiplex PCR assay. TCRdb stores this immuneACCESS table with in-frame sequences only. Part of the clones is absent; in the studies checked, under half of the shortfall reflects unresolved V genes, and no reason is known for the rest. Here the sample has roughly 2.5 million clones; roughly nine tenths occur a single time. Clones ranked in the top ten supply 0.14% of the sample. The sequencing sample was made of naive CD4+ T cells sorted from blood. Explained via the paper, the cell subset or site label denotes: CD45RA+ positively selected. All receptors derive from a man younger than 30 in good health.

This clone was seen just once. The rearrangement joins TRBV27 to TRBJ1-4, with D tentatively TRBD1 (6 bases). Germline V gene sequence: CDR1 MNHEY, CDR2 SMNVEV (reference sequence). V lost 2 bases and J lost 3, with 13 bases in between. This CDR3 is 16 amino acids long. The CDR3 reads CASSLARGPPNEKLFF. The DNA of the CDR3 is TGTGCCAGCAGTTTAGCCAGGGGTCCACCTAATGAAAAACTGTTTTTT.

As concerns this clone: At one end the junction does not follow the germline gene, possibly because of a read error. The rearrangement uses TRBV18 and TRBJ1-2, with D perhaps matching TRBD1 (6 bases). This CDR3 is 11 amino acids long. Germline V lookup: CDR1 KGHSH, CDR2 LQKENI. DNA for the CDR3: TGTGCCAGCTCACCAATGGACAGTACACTCTTC. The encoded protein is CASSPMDSTLF.

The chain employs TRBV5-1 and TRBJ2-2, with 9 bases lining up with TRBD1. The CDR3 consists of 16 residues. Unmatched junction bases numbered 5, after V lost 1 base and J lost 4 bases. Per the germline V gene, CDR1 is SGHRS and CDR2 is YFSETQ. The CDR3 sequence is CASSLNSQGATGELFF. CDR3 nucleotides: TGCGCCAGCAGCTTGAACTCACAGGGGGCCACCGGGGAGCTGTTTTTT.

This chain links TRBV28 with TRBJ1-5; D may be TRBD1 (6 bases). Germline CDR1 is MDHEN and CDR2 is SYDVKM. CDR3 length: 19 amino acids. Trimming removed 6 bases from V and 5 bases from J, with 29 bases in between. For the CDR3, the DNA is TGTGCCAGCAGCGAGTTTAAGGGAACAGGGAACCTGTACTATCAGCCCCAGCATTTT. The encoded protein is CASSEFKGTGNLYYQPQHF.

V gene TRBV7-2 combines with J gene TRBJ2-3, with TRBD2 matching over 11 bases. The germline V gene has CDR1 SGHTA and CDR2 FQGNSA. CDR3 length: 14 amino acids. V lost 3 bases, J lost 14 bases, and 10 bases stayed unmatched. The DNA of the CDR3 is TGTGCCAGCAGCTTCGGACTAGCGGGTTTCGAAATGTATTTT. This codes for CASSFGLAGFEMYF.

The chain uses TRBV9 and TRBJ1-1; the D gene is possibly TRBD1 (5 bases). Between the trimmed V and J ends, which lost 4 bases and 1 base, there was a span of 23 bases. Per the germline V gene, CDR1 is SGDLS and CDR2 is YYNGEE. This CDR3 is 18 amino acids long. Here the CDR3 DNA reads TGTGCCAGCAGCCCCAGGTCAGGGCCTGGGGGAGGGAACACTGAAGCTTTCTTT. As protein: CASSPRSGPGGGNTEAFF.

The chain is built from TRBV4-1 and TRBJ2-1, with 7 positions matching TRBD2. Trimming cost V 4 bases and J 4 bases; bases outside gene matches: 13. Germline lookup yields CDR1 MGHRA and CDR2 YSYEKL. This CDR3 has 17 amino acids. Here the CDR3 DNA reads TGCGCCAGCAGCCCCTGGTCCAGCGGGGCTAGTTACAATGAGCAGTTCTTC. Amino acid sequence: CASSPWSSGASYNEQFF.

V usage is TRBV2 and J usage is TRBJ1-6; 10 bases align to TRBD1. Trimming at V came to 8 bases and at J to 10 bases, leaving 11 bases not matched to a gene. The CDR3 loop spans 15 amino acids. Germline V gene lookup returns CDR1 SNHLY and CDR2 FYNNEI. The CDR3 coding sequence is TGTGCCAGCGCATATTTGACAGGGGGCAGATCACCCCTCCACTTT. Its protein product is CASAYLTGGRSPLHF.

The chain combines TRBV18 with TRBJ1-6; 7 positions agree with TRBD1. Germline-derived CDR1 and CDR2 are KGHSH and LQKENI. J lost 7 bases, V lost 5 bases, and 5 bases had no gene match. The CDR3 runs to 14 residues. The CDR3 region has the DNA TGTGCCAGCTCATCGACAGGGACGAATTCACCCCTCCACTTT. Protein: CASSSTGTNSPLHF.

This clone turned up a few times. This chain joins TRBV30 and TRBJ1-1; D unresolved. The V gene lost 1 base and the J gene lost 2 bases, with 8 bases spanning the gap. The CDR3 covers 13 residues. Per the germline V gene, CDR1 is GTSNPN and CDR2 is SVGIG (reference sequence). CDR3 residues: CAWSENYNTEAFF. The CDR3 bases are TGTGCCTGGAGTGAAAATTATAACACTGAAGCTTTCTTT.